This T cell receptor beta chain was obtained from a study of cytomegalovirus exposure and HLA in healthy donors (dated by TCRdb to about 2017). With regard to the full study: The 666 repertoires of the first cohort and the 95 to 150 validation repertoires were produced on the same platform, according to a later analysis. High-throughput TCR immunosequencing, statistical association of individual TCRs with disease status, and machine learning were combined to predict cytomegalovirus infection status. The study was designed to test whether signatures of past pathogen exposure could be identified by cataloging public T cell receptors. A separate validation cohort of over a hundred different subjects was used in addition to the roughly 620-subject first cohort.

Points on this clone: The target of this receptor is not known. No per-base quality is available; no much larger clone lies one base away.

Receptor amplification or capture employed the immunoSEQ multiplex PCR assay. The authors processed their data as follows. A statistical classification framework was developed to diagnose cytomegalovirus status using the catalog of TCR beta chain sequences. TCRdb stores this immuneACCESS table with in-frame sequences only. Part of the clones is absent; in the studies checked, under half of the shortfall reflects unresolved V genes, and no reason is known for the rest. Clone size and V and J calls were adopted from that table, with D and trimming inferred from the DNA. The sample includes about 140,000 clones, with roughly nine tenths observed a single time. The leading ten clones occupy about 2.7% of the sample. The germline V gene (reference sequence) sets CDR1 to WNHNN and CDR2 to SYGVQD. CDR3 length: 17 amino acids, cysteine to phenylalanine. Here the CDR3 DNA is all that survives: 51 bases in frame from base 1. From V the trimming removes 0 bases and from J it removes 0 bases, while the gene matches leave 2 bases of the junction unaccounted for.

Separate from the approximately 700-subject first cohort, the validation cohort of about 130 subjects was the group to which the donors belonged. Broader findings and caveats from the paper: A total of 150 to 200 TCR beta chains were listed by the study as associated with cytomegalovirus. It was suggested by the authors that the approach could potentially be generalized to other disease states and immunological phenotypes. A few of the identified cytomegalovirus-associated TCR beta chains were confirmed in vitro to be specific for cytomegalovirus antigens. A later analysis lacked HLA typing for the validation cohort, so it scored co-occurrence in that cohort across all 120 or so repertoires. In a later analysis, TCRs clustered in the first cohort were found to also tend to co-occur in the 100 to 150 validation repertoires, with 90% to 95% of cluster scores above 0. Cytomegalovirus status was reported to be diagnosed by the classifier with high specificity and sensitivity in both the original and validation cohorts. Most TCR sequences were observed very rarely across donors, whereas some public TCRs were present in many individuals.

Sequenced: PBMCs. The sequence came from a man in his late teens or twenties in good health and CMV-seronegative. Recombination connected TRBV10-1 to TRBJ2-5; 12 junctional bases match TRBD2. The CDR3 is CASSESRLAGDQETQYF. DNA sequence: TGCGCCAGCAGTGAGTCGCGACTAGCGGGGGACCAAGAGACCCAGTACTTC.